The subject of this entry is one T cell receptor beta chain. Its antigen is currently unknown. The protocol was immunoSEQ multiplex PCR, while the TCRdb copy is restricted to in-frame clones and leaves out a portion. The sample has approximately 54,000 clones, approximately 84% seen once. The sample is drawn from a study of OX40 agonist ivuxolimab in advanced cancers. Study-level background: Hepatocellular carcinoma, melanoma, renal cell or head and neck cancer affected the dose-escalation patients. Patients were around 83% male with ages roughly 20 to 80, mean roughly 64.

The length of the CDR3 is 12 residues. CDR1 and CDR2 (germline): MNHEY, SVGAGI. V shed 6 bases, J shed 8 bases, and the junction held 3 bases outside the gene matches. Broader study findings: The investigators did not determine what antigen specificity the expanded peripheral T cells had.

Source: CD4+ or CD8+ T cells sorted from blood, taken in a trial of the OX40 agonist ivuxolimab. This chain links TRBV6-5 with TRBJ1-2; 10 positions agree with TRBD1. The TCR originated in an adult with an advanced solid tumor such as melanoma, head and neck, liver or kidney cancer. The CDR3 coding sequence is TGTGCCAGCAGGACAGGGGGCTTGGGCTACACCTTC. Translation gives CASRTGGLGYTF.